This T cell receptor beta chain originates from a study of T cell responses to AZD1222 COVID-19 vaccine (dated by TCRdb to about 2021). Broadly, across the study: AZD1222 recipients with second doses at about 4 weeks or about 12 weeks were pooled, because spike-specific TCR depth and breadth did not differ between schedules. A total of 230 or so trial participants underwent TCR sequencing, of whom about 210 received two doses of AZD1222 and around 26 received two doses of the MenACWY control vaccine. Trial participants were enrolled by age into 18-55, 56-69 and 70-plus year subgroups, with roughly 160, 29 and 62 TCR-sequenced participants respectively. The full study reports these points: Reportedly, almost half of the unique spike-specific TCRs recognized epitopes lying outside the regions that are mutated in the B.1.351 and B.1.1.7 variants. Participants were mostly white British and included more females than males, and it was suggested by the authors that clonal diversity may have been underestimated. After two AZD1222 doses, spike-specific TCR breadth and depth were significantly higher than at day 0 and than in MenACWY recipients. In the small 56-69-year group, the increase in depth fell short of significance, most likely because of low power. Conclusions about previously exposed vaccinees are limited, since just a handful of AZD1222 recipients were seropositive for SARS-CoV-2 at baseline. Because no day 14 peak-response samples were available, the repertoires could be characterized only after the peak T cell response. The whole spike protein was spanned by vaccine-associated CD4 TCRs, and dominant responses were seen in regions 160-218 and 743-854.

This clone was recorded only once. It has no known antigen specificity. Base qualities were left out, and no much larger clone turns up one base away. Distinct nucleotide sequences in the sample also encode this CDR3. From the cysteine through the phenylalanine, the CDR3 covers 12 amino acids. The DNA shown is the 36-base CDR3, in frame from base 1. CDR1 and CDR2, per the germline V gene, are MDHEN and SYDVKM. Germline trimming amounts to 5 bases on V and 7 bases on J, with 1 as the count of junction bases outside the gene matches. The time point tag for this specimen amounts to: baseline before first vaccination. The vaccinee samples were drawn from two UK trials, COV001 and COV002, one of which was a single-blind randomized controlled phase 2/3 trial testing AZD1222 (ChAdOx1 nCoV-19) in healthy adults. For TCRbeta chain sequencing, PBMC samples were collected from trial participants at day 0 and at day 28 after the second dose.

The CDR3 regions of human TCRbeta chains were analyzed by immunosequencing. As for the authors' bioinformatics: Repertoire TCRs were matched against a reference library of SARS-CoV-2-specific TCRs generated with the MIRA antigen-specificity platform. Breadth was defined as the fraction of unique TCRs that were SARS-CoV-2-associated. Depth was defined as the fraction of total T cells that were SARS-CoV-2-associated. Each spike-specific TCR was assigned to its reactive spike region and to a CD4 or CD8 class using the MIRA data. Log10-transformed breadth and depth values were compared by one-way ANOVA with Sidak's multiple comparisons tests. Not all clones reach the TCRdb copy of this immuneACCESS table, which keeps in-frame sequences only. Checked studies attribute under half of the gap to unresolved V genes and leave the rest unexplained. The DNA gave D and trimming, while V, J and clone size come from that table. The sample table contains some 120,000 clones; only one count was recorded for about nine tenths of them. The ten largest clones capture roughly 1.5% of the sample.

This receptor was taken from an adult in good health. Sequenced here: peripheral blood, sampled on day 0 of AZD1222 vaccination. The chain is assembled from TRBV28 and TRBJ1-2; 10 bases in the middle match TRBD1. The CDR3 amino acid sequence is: CASSRDRGGYTF. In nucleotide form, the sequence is TGTGCCAGCAGTCGGGACAGGGGTGGCTACACCTTC.